This TCR beta chain was sequenced during a study of T-cell reconstitution after alpha-beta-depleted transplantation in children. Overall study results and limits: Newly produced T cells mostly provided counts and TCRbeta diversity after one year, as hyperexpanded clones declined. Several hundred rapidly expanded clones from non-depleted graft cells reportedly supplied alpha-beta T cells about two months post-transplant. After transplant, high TCRbeta diversity at day 60 in some patients arose from surviving recipient T cells and thymic progenitors.

It was with unique molecular identifiers that the TCRbeta library was prepared. TCRdb reprocessed the PCR reads with MiXCR, giving one entry per CDR3 protein. The data show about 580,000 distinct CDR3 sequences, about 23% seen once. The V gene lost 1 base and the J gene lost 6 bases, with 8 bases spanning the gap. Germline CDR1 and CDR2: SQVTM and ANQGSEA. CDR3 length: 12 amino acids. In regard to this clonotype: Its target is unknown.

The V call is TRBV29-1, the J call TRBJ2-3, with TRBD1 as a possible D gene (5 bases). The starting material was PBMCs, mostly from graft donor cells, obtained 360 days after TCRalphabeta/CD19-depleted stem cell transplant. The origin of this receptor is a boy under three years old who had a stem cell transplant for acute myeloid leukemia, so the T cells may come from the graft donor. The CDR3 spells CSVEAGMDTQYF. CDR3 sequence (DNA): TGCAGCGTTGAAGCAGGGATGGATACGCAGTATTTT.